These 5 T cell receptor beta chains were sequenced from one sample in a study of blood T cell repertoires in COVID-19. Using immunoSEQ multiplex PCR, the repertoire was profiled, and TCRdb retains in-frame clones only, with some absent. The data show some 200,000 clones, with around 84% seen just once and around 5.7% held by the top ten. The sequencing sample was made of peripheral blood. The origin of the receptors is an older man with acute or convalescent COVID-19.

Here the CDR3 DNA reads TGTGCCTGGAGCCTCGGTGGGGGGAATCAGCCCCAGCATTTT. Residues: CAWSLGGGNQPQHF. The chain couples TRBV30 to TRBJ1-5, with a possible D match to TRBD1 (5 bases). The CDR3 contains 14 residues. V lost 3 bases and J lost 4, with 13 bases in between. Germline CDR1 and CDR2: GTSNPN and SVGIG (reference sequence).

The chain carries TRBV2 and TRBJ2-7, with 8 bases fitting TRBD2. The CDR3 contains 14 residues. Germline assignment: CDR1 SNHLY and CDR2 FYNNEI. The V gene end was trimmed by 6 bases and the J gene end by 2 bases; junction bases not matched to a gene: 6. As DNA, the CDR3 is TGTGCCAGCAGCGGGGGGGGTCGAACCTACGAGCAGTACTTC. It specifies CASSGGGRTYEQYF.

J is TRBJ2-7 and V is TRBV18; no definite D call. V gave up 4 bases and J gave up 3 bases, with 10 bases separating them. Germline V gene data show CDR1 as KGHSH and CDR2 as LQKENI. This CDR3 has 13 amino acids. The chain's CDR3 is CASSRADIYEQYV. The CDR3 DNA follows: TGTGCCAGCTCACGGGCAGACATCTACGAGCAGTACGTC.

In DNA, the CDR3 is TGTGCCAGCAGTCTGACAGGGGGCCTTCGTGAAGCTTTCTTT. Translated, it gives CASSLTGGLREAFF. This rearrangement joins TRBV28 to TRBJ1-1; TRBD1 aligns across 10 bases. Germline assignment: CDR1 MDHEN and CDR2 SYDVKM. This CDR3 region has 14 residues. Losses at the gene ends were 5 bases for V and 7 bases for J; bases not matched to a gene: 7.

This clone was detected only once. The V call is TRBV9, the J call TRBJ1-1; possibly TRBD1 for D (5 bases). The germline gives CDR1 SGDLS, CDR2 YYNGEE. The CDR3 length is 15 residues. V lost 2 bases, J lost 11 bases, and 22 bases lay in between. The CDR3 DNA is TGTGCCAGCAGCGTGGGGGACGCGGGGAGCGCTTTGGCTTTCTTT. Its translation: CASSVGDAGSALAFF.